This T cell receptor beta chain derives from a study of Tregs in tolerant kidney transplant recipients (dated by TCRdb to the late 2010s). About the full investigation: The study used TCRbeta sequencing to identify donor-specific regulatory T cells before combined kidney and bone marrow transplantation, then tracked those cells after transplant. TCRbeta repertoire sequencing was used in 3 healthy controls to compare several ways of expanding Tregs specific for an allogeneic donor.

What the work shows at the level of the full study, not this receptor alone: The study was constrained by small patient numbers, and validation of the findings is required in larger populations and under other immunosuppression protocols. Expanding Tregs with activated donor B cells appeared to identify the most biologically relevant and donor-specific TCRbeta repertoire. Biological reproducibility was not directly assessed, although technical replication error appeared to be minimal.

Unstimulated Tregs (CD4+CD25+CD127-), CD4+ non-Tregs (CD4+CD25-), CD4 and CD8 cells were FACS-sorted from thawed PBMCs. Healthy control blood was obtained either as purchased buffy coats or from healthy volunteers. Healthy control blood was processed by Ficoll density gradient to PBMCs and cryopreserved; patient PBMCs were collected before and after transplant. For TCRbeta CDR3 sequencing, genomic DNA from the sorted cells was extracted using the QIAGEN DNeasy Blood and Tissue Kit. High-throughput TCRbeta CDR3 sequencing was carried out commercially through immunoSEQ, with PCR amplification with bias correction and internal controls included. The published analysis was carried out like this. A unique productive TCRbeta sequence was defined by the CDR3 nucleotide sequence when primers matched, and otherwise by the CDR3 amino acid sequence together with the Vbeta and Jbeta genes. As a correction for sorting error, sequences shared between sorted populations at a frequency ratio of 2:1 or less were discarded, and the remaining shared sequences were assigned to the higher population. A sequence counted as donor-reactive if, in CFSE-low cells, the sequence had a frequency of at least 0.01% and was expanded at least 5-fold compared with unstimulated cells. Jensen-Shannon divergence, calculated on the top 100 TCRbeta sequences ranked by frequency, was used to quantify repertoire divergence. For any sample with multiple sequencing runs, sorting error was corrected in each run separately before the runs were pooled. TCRdb stores this immuneACCESS table with in-frame sequences only. Part of the clones is absent; in the studies checked, under half of the shortfall reflects unresolved V genes, and no reason is known for the rest. The DNA gave D and trimming, while V, J and clone size come from that table. The sample includes some 110,000 clones, with 92% observed a single time. In total, the top ten clones hold roughly 0.63% of the sample.

The CDR3 runs 15 amino acids, cysteine and phenylalanine included. Just CDR3 DNA is preserved here, 45 bases in frame from base 1. V is pared back by 1 base and J by 4 bases, with 13 bases lying between the germline termini. Per the germline V gene, MNHEY is the CDR1 and SVGAGI is the CDR2. As to this clone: This clone's antigen is unknown. Qualities for individual bases were not recorded, and no much larger clone is one base off.

Source material: CD4+ T cells from blood. The chain is made from TRBV6-5 and TRBJ1-1; no D gene call is confident. This receptor was taken from a human donor in good health. The CDR3 loop reads CASSYLRSPGTEAFF. The DNA sequence is TGTGCCAGCAGTTACTTAAGGAGCCCTGGCACTGAAGCTTTCTTT.